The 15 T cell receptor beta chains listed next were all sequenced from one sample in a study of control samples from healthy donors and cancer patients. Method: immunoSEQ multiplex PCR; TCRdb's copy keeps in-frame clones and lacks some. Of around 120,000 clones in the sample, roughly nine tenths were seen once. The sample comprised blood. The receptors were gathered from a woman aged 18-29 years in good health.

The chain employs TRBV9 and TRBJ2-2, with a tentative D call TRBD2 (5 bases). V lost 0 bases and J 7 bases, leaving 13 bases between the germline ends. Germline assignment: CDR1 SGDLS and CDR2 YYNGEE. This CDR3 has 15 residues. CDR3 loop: CASSVASGFDGELFF. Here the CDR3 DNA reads TGTGCCAGCAGCGTAGCGTCGGGGTTCGACGGGGAGCTGTTTTTT.

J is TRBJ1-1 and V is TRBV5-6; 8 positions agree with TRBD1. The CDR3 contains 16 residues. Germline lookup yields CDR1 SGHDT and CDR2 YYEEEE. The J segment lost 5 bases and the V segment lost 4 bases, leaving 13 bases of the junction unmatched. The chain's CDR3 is CASSLYGAGGVTEAFF. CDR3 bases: TGTGCCAGCAGCCTCTACGGTGCAGGGGGCGTAACTGAAGCTTTCTTT.

CDR3 sequence: CASSPILSWEGTEAFF. Here the CDR3 DNA reads TGTGCCAGCAGTCCAATTCTCTCGTGGGAGGGCACTGAAGCTTTCTTT. The rearrangement joins TRBV7-9 to TRBJ1-1; no definite D call. Germline CDR1 and CDR2: SEHNR and FQNEAQ (reference sequence). Deletions cut 6 bases from V and 4 bases from J, with 21 bases between. CDR3 length: 16 amino acids. Supplemented by reference TRBV7-9 and TRBJ1-1, the full variable domain reads DTGVSQNPRHKITKRGQNVTFRCDPISEHNRLYWYRQTLGQGPEFLTYFQNEAQLEKSRLLSDRFSAERPKGSFSTLEIQRTEQGDSAMYLCASSPILSWEGTEAFFGQGTRLTVV.

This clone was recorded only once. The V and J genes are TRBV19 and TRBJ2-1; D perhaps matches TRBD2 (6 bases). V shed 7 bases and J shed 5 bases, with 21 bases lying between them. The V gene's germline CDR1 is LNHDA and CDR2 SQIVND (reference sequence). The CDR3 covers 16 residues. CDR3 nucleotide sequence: TGTGCCAGTAACCCTGGGACTCCGGTTTCGAACAATGAGCAGTTCTTC. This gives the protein CASNPGTPVSNNEQFF.

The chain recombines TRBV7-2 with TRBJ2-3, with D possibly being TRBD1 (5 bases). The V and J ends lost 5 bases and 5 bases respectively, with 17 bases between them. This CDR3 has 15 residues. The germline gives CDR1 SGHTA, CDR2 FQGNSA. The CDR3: CASSPYAGSKDTQYF. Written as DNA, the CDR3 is TGTGCCAGCAGCCCCTATGCAGGGTCCAAAGATACGCAGTATTTT. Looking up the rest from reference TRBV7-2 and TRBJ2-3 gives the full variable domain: GAGVSQSPSNKVTEKGKDVELRCDPISGHTALYWYRQSLGQGLEFLIYFQGNSAPDKSGLPSDRFSAERTGGSVSTLTIQRTQQEDSAVYLCASSPYAGSKDTQYFGPGTRLTVL.

The CDR3 sequence is CSVEGTGGGSFF. CDR3 sequence (DNA): TGCAGCGTTGAAGGAACCGGGGGCGGTAGTTTCTTT. The V gene is TRBV29-1, the J gene TRBJ1-1, with a weak D call TRBD1 (6 bases). Trimming left V 1 base short and J 13 bases short, with 16 bases between. Germline V gene lookup returns CDR1 SQVTM and CDR2 ANQGSEA. The CDR3 consists of 12 residues.

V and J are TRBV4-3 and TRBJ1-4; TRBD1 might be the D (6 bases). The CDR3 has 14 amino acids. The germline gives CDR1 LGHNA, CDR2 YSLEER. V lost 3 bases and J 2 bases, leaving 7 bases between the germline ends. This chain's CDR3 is CASSHQGTNEKLFF. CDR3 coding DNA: TGCGCCAGCAGCCACCAGGGGACTAATGAAAAACTGTTTTTT.

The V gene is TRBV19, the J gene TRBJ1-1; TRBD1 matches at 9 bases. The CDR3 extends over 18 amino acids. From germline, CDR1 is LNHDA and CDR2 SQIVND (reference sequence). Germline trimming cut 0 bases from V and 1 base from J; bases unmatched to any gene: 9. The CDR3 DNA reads TGTGCCAGTAGTATAGAAACAGGGGGCCCGCGTTCGAACACTGAAGCTTTCTTT. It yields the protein CASSIETGGPRSNTEAFF. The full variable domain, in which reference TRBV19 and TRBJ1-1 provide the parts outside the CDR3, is DGGITQSPKYLFRKEGQNVTLSCEQNLNHDAMYWYRQDPGQGLRLIYYSQIVNDFQKGDIAEGYSVSREKKESFPLTVTSAQKNPTAFYLCASSIETGGPRSNTEAFFGQGTRLTVV.

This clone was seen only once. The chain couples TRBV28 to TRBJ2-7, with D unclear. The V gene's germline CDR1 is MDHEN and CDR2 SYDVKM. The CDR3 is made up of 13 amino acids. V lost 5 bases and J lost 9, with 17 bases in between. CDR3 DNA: TGTGCCAGCAGTCTACCCCCCCAGTCAGTGCAGTACTTC. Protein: CASSLPPQSVQYF.

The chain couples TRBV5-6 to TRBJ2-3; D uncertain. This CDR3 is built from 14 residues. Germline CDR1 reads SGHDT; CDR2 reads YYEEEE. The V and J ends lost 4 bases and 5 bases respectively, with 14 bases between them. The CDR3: CASSDFLIEDTQYF. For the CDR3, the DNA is TGTGCCAGCAGCGACTTCTTGATCGAAGATACGCAGTATTTT.

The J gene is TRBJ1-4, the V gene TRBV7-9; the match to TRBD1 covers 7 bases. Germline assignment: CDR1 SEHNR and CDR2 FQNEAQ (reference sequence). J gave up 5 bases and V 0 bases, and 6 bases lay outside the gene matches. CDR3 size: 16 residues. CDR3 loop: CASSLALGQHNEKLFF. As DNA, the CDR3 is TGTGCCAGCAGCTTAGCGTTGGGACAGCACAATGAAAAACTGTTTTTT.

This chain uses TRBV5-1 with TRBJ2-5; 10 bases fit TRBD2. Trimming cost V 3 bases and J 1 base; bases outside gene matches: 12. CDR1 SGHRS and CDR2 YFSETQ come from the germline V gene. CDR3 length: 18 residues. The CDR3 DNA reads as TGCGCCAGCAGCTCGTTCGGGGGACTAGCGAGGCCCCAAGAGACCCAGTACTTC. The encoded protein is CASSSFGGLARPQETQYF. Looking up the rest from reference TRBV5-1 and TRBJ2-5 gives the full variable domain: KAGVTQTPRYLIKTRGQQVTLSCSPISGHRSVSWYQQTPGQGLQFLFEYFSETQRNKGNFPGRFSGRQFSNSRSEMNVSTLELGDSALYLCASSSFGGLARPQETQYFGPGTRLLVL.

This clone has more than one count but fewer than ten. CDR3 residues: CASGNRGRNEKLFF. The CDR3 DNA reads TGTGCCAGCGGAAACAGGGGGCGGAATGAAAAACTGTTTTTT. The gene calls are TRBV7-9 and TRBJ1-4; 9 nucleotides align to TRBD1. Germline CDR1 reads SEHNR; CDR2 reads FQNEAQ (reference sequence). Trimming took 8 bases from V and 5 from J; bases not matched to a gene: 6. The CDR3 spans 14 residues.

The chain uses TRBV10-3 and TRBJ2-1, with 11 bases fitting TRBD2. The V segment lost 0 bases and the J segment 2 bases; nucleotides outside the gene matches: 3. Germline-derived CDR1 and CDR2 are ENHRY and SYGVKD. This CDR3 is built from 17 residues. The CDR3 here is CAISESASGGPYNEQFF. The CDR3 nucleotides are TGTGCCATCAGTGAGTCTGCTAGCGGGGGGCCCTACAATGAGCAGTTCTTC.

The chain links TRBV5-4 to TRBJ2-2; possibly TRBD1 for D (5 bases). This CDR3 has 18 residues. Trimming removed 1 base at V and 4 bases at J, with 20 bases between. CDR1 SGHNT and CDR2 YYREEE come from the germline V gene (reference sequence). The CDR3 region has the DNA TGTGCCAGCAGCTTGTTAATTTCGGCAGGGAAGGGCACCGGGGAGCTGTTTTTT. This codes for CASSLLISAGKGTGELFF.